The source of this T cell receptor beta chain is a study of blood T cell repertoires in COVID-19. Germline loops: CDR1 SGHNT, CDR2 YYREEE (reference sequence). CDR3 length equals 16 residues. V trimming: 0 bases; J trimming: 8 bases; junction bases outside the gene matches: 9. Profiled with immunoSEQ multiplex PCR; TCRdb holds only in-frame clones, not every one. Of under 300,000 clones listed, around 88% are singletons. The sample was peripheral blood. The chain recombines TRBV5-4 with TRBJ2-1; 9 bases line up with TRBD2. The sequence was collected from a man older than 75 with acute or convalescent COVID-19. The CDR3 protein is CASSLAQVAGVDEQFF. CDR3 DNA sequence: TGTGCCAGCAGCTTGGCCCAGGTAGCGGGGGTTGATGAGCAGTTCTTC.